The rows below give T cell receptor beta chains drawn from one sample of a study of early T cells in non-severe SARS-CoV-2 infection. One entry per CDR3 protein, called by TCRdb with MiXCR from the 5' RACE reads. The sample includes over 50,000 distinct CDR3 sequences, under 14% of them seen just once. Input material: whole blood. Source of these receptors: an adult who was a healthcare worker with PCR-confirmed SARS-CoV-2 infection or an uninfected control (not recorded which). Each CDR3 is given with its conserved first and last residue. A D gene is named only where the DNA matches it firmly. The size of a clone is reported for some rows only, either as once, few or many, or as a class for expanded clones.

D gene,V gene,clone size,J gene,CDR3 DNA,CDR3 protein
NA,TRBV7-9,few,TRBJ1-4,TGTGCCAGCAGCTTTTTCATCGAGGAAAAACTGTTTTTT,CASSFFIEEKLFF
NA,TRBV29-1,NA,TRBJ2-1,TGCAGCGTTTTGAAAACCAATGAGCAGTTCTTC,CSVLKTNEQFF
NA,TRBV19,many,TRBJ1-5,TGTGCCAGTAACGCCGGTTACCTTTATCAGCCCCAGCATTTT,CASNAGYLYQPQHF
NA,TRBV29-1,few,TRBJ2-5,TGCAGCTTTAGAGGCCCCCAAGAGACCCAGTACTTC,CSFRGPQETQYF
NA,TRBV6-1,many,TRBJ1-1,TGTGCCAGCAGTGTCTATCGCGAGGTAGAAGCTTTCTTT,CASSVYREVEAFF
NA,TRBV7-6,NA,TRBJ2-7,TGTGCCAGCAGCTTAGCGGTGGGAGCCTACGAGCAGTACTTC,CASSLAVGAYEQYF
NA,TRBV29-1,few,TRBJ2-4,TGCAGCGTTGAAGTCTCCAGACAAGCCAAAAACATTCAGTACTTC,CSVEVSRQAKNIQYF
TRBD1,TRBV7-6,many,TRBJ1-2,TGTGCCAGCAGCTTATCGTGGACAGGTGTCTCGCTAAACTATGGCTACACCTTC,CASSLSWTGVSLNYGYTF
TRBD2,TRBV11-2,many,TRBJ2-5,TGTGCCAGCAGCTTAGTACGCGGGGGGGCTTTGGAGACCCAGTACTTC,CASSLVRGGALETQYF
NA,TRBV7-2,many,TRBJ1-1,TGTGCCAGCAGCTCTGCGAGGGGGGCTTTCTTT,CASSSARGAFF
NA,TRBV18,many,TRBJ1-1,TGTGCCAGCTCACCAGGGGCCGGGATGAACACTGAAGCTTTCTTT,CASSPGAGMNTEAFF
NA,TRBV9,few,TRBJ2-3,TGTGCCAGCAGCCGCGGGCAGGGCACAGATACGCAGTATTTT,CASSRGQGTDTQYF
TRBD2,TRBV9,many,TRBJ2-2,TGTGCCAGCAGTGGAGGACTAGCGGGGGCCACCGGGGAGCTGTTTTTT,CASSGGLAGATGELFF
TRBD2,TRBV5-4,many,TRBJ2-3,TGTGCCAGTGCGGGACTAGGTCTAGATACGCAGTATTTT,CASAGLGLDTQYF
TRBD2,TRBV7-9,NA,TRBJ2-1,TGTGCCAGCAGCCCGCGACTAGCGGGACGGAATGAGCAGTTCTTC,CASSPRLAGRNEQFF
TRBD1,TRBV29-1,many,TRBJ1-2,TGCAGCGTTGACCCCAGACAGGGCCAGAAAAACTATGGCTACACCTTC,CSVDPRQGQKNYGYTF
NA,TRBV14,NA,TRBJ2-7,TGTGCCAGCAGCCCGGCCTTTCTGGGCGAGCAGTACTTC,CASSPAFLGEQYF
NA,TRBV20-1,once,TRBJ2-1,TGCAGTGCTAGAAGGCCTCTGGGGGGCCTAAACAATGAGCAGTTCTTC,CSARRPLGGLNNEQFF
NA,TRBV20-1,many,TRBJ2-1,TGCAGTGCTAGAGGGGCAGGGGCCGATTGGAGTGAGCAGTTCTTC,CSARGAGADWSEQFF
TRBD1,TRBV5-4,many,TRBJ2-7,TGTGCCAGCAGCCAGCACAGGGGGCCCTACGAGCAGTACTTC,CASSQHRGPYEQYF
TRBD2,TRBV18,many,TRBJ2-3,TGTGCCAGCTCACCGGAGCGGGGGGGCACAGATACGCAGTATTTT,CASSPERGGTDTQYF
TRBD1,TRBV7-9,many,TRBJ1-3,TGTGCCAGCAGCACACAGGGGGGCTCTGGAAACACCATATATTTT,CASSTQGGSGNTIYF
TRBD2,TRBV6-5,NA,TRBJ2-3,TGTGCCAGCAGTTCAGGAGCGGGGGGGCTGGGTACGCAGTATTTT,CASSSGAGGLGTQYF
TRBD2,TRBV4-3,NA,TRBJ2-3,TGCGCCAGCAGCCTACGGGCAGAGACTAGCGGGGGTTATGGAGATACGCAGTATTTT,CASSLRAETSGGYGDTQYF
NA,TRBV29-1,few,TRBJ2-1,TGCAGCGTTGACCGCCGGGGCCACAATGAGCAGTTCTTC,CSVDRRGHNEQFF
TRBD2,TRBV11-1,many,TRBJ2-3,TGTGCCAGCAGCTTTATTACTAGCGGGGGGGCGGATACGCAGTATTTT,CASSFITSGGADTQYF
NA,TRBV11-3,few,TRBJ2-2,TGTGCCAGCAGCGAGGGGCCCGCGAACACCGGGGAGCTGTTTTTT,CASSEGPANTGELFF
NA,TRBV15,NA,TRBJ1-1,TGTGCCACCAGCAAGATTGGAGAGGCTGAAGCTTTCTTT,CATSKIGEAEAFF
NA,TRBV3-2,many,TRBJ1-4,TGTGCCAGCAGCCAACCCTCCCCGGGACAGGAAAAACTGTTTTTT,CASSQPSPGQEKLFF
TRBD1,TRBV7-2,NA,TRBJ2-5,TGTGCCAGCAGTACCCAGGGACAGTTAAGAGAAACCCAGTACTTC,CASSTQGQLRETQYF
TRBD1,TRBV27,many,TRBJ1-2,TGTGCCAGCAAGCCGGGACAGGGCTCCTCCTATGGCTACACCTTC,CASKPGQGSSYGYTF
NA,TRBV20-1,few,TRBJ2-3,TGCAGTGCTAGTTCTCCTAAAGCGGGTAGCACAGATACGCAGTATTTT,CSASSPKAGSTDTQYF
NA,TRBV11-2,few,TRBJ1-4,TGTGCCAGCAGCTTATATCCGGGGGCGAATGAAAAACTGTTTTTT,CASSLYPGANEKLFF
NA,TRBV10-3,few,TRBJ2-5,TGTGCCATCAGTGACGGGCCAGGGGCCCAGTACTTC,CAISDGPGAQYF
NA,TRBV6-2/TRBV6-3,many,TRBJ2-2,TGTGCCAGCAGTGAAGGGTATCCCTCGGGCACCGGGGAGCTGTTTTTT,CASSEGYPSGTGELFF
NA,TRBV20-1,many,TRBJ2-5,TGCAGTGCGCAGGTCCCCCCTATAGCCCAGTACTTC,CSAQVPPIAQYF
NA,TRBV29-1,NA,TRBJ1-2,TGCAGCGTTGACACCGGTAACTGGTCGTATGGCTACACCTTC,CSVDTGNWSYGYTF
NA,TRBV6-5,NA,TRBJ1-4,TGTGCCAGCAGTACAATGCAGCCTAATGAAAAACTGTTTTTT,CASSTMQPNEKLFF
TRBD2,TRBV7-2,NA,TRBJ2-5,TGTGCCAGCAGCTTACAAACTTCTAGCGGGGGAATCCAAGAGACCCAGTACTTC,CASSLQTSSGGIQETQYF
NA,TRBV23-1,few,TRBJ2-4,TGCGCCAGCAGTCAATTTTGCGGGGCCAAAAACATTCAGTACTTC,CASSQFCGAKNIQYF
NA,TRBV10-2,many,TRBJ2-3,TGCGCCAGCAGTTACCCCGAGGGGGGGACCACAGATACGCAGTATTTT,CASSYPEGGTTDTQYF
NA,TRBV7-3,many,TRBJ2-6,TGTGCCAGCAGCTTATTCGCAGTATCTGGGGCCAACGTCCTGACTTTC,CASSLFAVSGANVLTF
NA,TRBV18,NA,TRBJ2-1,TGTGCCAGCTCACCACCAGCGGCCTCCTACAATGAGCAGTTCTTC,CASSPPAASYNEQFF
TRBD2,TRBV2,many,TRBJ2-3,TGTGCCAGCAGTCCTCTGGCTAGCGGGACGGATACGCAGTATTTT,CASSPLASGTDTQYF
NA,TRBV3-1,many,TRBJ1-3,TGTGCCAGCAGCCAAGATGACGCCTCTGGAAACACCATATATTTT,CASSQDDASGNTIYF
NA,TRBV2,many,TRBJ1-5,TGTGCCAGCAGTGCAATTAGTCAGCCCCAGCATTTT,CASSAISQPQHF
NA,TRBV4-3,many,TRBJ1-4,TGCGCCAGCAGCCAAGATCAGGGTGTGGGTGAAAAACTGTTTTTT,CASSQDQGVGEKLFF